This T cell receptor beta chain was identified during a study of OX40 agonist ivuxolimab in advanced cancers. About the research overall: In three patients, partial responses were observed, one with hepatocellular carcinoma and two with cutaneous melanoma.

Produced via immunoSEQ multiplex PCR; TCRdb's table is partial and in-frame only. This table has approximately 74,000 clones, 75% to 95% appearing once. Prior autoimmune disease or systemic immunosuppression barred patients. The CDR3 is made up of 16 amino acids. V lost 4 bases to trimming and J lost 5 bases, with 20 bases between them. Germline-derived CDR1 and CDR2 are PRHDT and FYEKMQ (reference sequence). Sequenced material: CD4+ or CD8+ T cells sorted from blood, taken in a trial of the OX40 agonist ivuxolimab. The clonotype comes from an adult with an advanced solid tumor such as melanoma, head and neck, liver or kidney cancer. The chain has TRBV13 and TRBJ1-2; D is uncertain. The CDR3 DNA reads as TGTGCCAGCAGCTCCGAGACAACTGGTTCAACATATGGCTACACCTTC. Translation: CASSSETTGSTYGYTF.